These T cell receptor beta chains were read from a single sample in a study of T cell repertoires in aging, cancer and after chemotherapy. TCRdb reprocessed the multiplex PCR reads with MiXCR, giving one entry per CDR3 protein. This table holds more than 7,000 distinct CDR3 sequences, more than 30% found once. The sequencing sample was made of blood. Receptor source: a human donor in good health. Each CDR3 is given with its conserved first and last residue. D genes are given only for firm matches. Size tells how often a clone was seen (once, few, many) or the class of an expanded clone, and some rows leave it out.

>NA|TRBD2|TRBJ2-1|TRBV7-3
TGTGCCAGCAGCCTACTAGCGGGGGGGAATGGTGAGCAGTTCTTC
CASSLLAGGNGEQFF
>few|TRBD1|TRBJ1-2|TRBV20-1
TGCAGTGCTTTCCGGGACAGGGGAGTTAGTTACTATGGCTACACCTTC
CSAFRDRGVSYYGYTF
>NA|TRBD2|TRBJ2-3|TRBV28
TGTGCCAGCAGTTTATGGGCTAGCGGGGGAGATACGCAGTATTTT
CASSLWASGGDTQYF
>NA|NA|TRBJ2-6|TRBV30
TGTGCCTGGAGTTACGAAACAGGGTACCGGGCCAACGTCCTGACTTTC
CAWSYETGYRANVLTF
>few|NA|TRBJ1-5|TRBV30
TGTGCCTGGAGTGTCCAACAAACAGGGCTCCACCAGCCCCAGCATTTT
CAWSVQQTGLHQPQHF
>NA|NA|TRBJ2-5|TRBV6-5
TGTGCCAGCAGTGACCAGGGCTATTACCAAGAGACCCAGTACTTC
CASSDQGYYQETQYF
>once|NA|TRBJ1-6|TRBV7-6
TGTGCCAGCAGCAACCGGGACTTACCTGAACCACCCCTCCACTTT
CASSNRDLPEPPLHF
>NA|TRBD1|TRBJ1-1|TRBV7-9
TGTGCCAGCAGCTTAGGGACAGGGGAGAATGAAGCTTTCTTT
CASSLGTGENEAFF
>NA|TRBD1|TRBJ1-1|TRBV20-1
TGCAGTGCTAGAGTTTTCGGGACAGCCCCCGGGACTGAAGCTTTCTTT
CSARVFGTAPGTEAFF
>NA|NA|TRBJ1-3|TRBV6-5
TGTGCCAGCAGTTCCCCGATCGGTGGAAACACCATATATTTT
CASSSPIGGNTIYF
>NA|NA|TRBJ2-1|TRBV19
TGTGCCAGTAGTATGGGTTATAAGCAGTTCTTC
CASSMGYKQFF
>NA|TRBD1|TRBJ1-2|TRBV6-6
TGTGCCAGCAGTAACAGGGGGGACTATGGCTACACCTTC
CASSNRGDYGYTF
>few|NA|TRBJ2-3|TRBV7-9
TGTGCCAGCAGCCCAGGTGGCGACGGTACGCAGTATTTT
CASSPGGDGTQYF
>medium-sized|NA|TRBJ1-6|TRBV6-5
TGTGCCAGCAGTTACAGGGGGACGGCAGGTTATAATTCACCCCTCCACTTT
CASSYRGTAGYNSPLHF
>medium-sized|NA|TRBJ1-2|TRBV6-5
TGTGCCAGCAGGCCACAGGGAATTTATGGCTACACCTTC
CASRPQGIYGYTF
>NA|NA|TRBJ2-2|TRBV7-2
TGTGCCAGCAGCTTGGAGGGGAACACCGGGGAGCTGTTTTTT
CASSLEGNTGELFF
>NA|TRBD1|TRBJ1-2|TRBV4-3
TGCGCCAGCAGCCAACGGACAGGGGACTATGGCTACACCTTC
CASSQRTGDYGYTF
>NA|TRBD1|TRBJ1-1|TRBV7-9
TGTGCCAGCAGCTATACTTGGACAGGGCCTGAAGCTTTCTTT
CASSYTWTGPEAFF
>few|TRBD1|TRBJ2-7|TRBV13
TGTGCCAGCAGCTCCGTACTGACAGGGACCTACGAGCAGTACTTC
CASSSVLTGTYEQYF
>few|NA|TRBJ2-2|TRBV7-2
TGTGCCAGCGGAAGACTAGTGAGCACCGGGGAGCTGTTTTTT
CASGRLVSTGELFF
>NA|NA|TRBJ2-5|TRBV13
TGTGCCAGCAGCTCCGGGTTCCTAGAGACCCAGTACTTC
CASSSGFLETQYF
>once|NA|TRBJ2-1|TRBV12-3/TRBV12-4
TGTGCCAGCAGTTTAGGACAGCTACCCTACAATGAGCAGTTCTTC
CASSLGQLPYNEQFF
>NA|TRBD1|TRBJ2-3|TRBV24-1
TGTGCCACCAGTGAGACGACAGGGTCTAGCACAGATACGCAGTATTTT
CATSETTGSSTDTQYF
>few|TRBD1|TRBJ2-1|TRBV20-1
TGCAGTGCTAGGACCTTCGACAGGGGAATCTATGAGCAGTTCTTC
CSARTFDRGIYEQFF
>NA|TRBD1|TRBJ2-1|TRBV12-3/TRBV12-4
TGTGCCAGCAGTTTAGGAGGGGGCAGGTACAATGAGCAGTTCTTC
CASSLGGGRYNEQFF
>NA|NA|TRBJ1-3|TRBV6-5
TGTGCCAGCCGTGTGGGGACGGGTGGAAACACCATATATTTT
CASRVGTGGNTIYF
>few|NA|TRBJ2-1|TRBV6-2/TRBV6-3
TGTGCCAGCAGTTCCAGACAGGTCGCCACCTACAATGAGCAGTTCTTC
CASSSRQVATYNEQFF
>few|NA|TRBJ1-1|TRBV7-6
TGTGCCAGCAGCCCGGAGACTTACTGGCCGGCGGCTTTCTTT
CASSPETYWPAAFF
>NA|NA|TRBJ2-1|TRBV6-5
TGTGCCAGCAGACACCCTACATGGGAGCAGTTCTTC
CASRHPTWEQFF
>NA|NA|TRBJ2-3|TRBV5-1
TGCGCCAGCACCAACACAGGCCATACAGATACGCAGTATTTT
CASTNTGHTDTQYF
>few|TRBD1|TRBJ1-4|TRBV7-6
TGTGCCAGCACCTTCGGGACAGGGGATGAAAAACTGTTTTTT
CASTFGTGDEKLFF
>medium-sized|NA|TRBJ1-2|TRBV29-1
TGCAGCGTTGAAGACCCGGGGGACTATGGCTACACCTTC
CSVEDPGDYGYTF
>NA|TRBD2|TRBJ2-2|TRBV5-6
TGTGCCAGCAGTGGGTCACCGGGACTAGCCGCGACCGGGGAGCTGTTTTTT
CASSGSPGLAATGELFF
>NA|NA|TRBJ2-3|TRBV4-3
TGTGCCAGCAGCCAAGAGGGCACAGGGAGAGGGGCCACAGATACGCAGTATTTT
CASSQEGTGRGATDTQYF
>medium-sized|NA|TRBJ1-1|TRBV29-1
TGCAGCGTTGAAGATGGTCGGAAGACCACTGAAGCTTTCTTT
CSVEDGRKTTEAFF
>once|NA|TRBJ2-5|TRBV5-5
TGTGCCAGCAGCTTGGCCGGGGAGTGGGAGACCCAGTACTTC
CASSLAGEWETQYF
>NA|NA|TRBJ2-5|TRBV7-6
TGTGCCAGCAGCAACCCCGGGGCGGCACAAGAGACCCAGTACTTC
CASSNPGAAQETQYF
>few|NA|TRBJ2-5|TRBV5-6
TGTGCCAGCAGCTTAAGCGAAGAGACCCAGTACTTC
CASSLSEETQYF
>NA|NA|TRBJ1-1|TRBV5-1
TGCGCCAGCAGGACAAGGCAGAACACTGAAGCTTTCTTT
CASRTRQNTEAFF
>NA|NA|TRBJ1-5|TRBV6-2/TRBV6-3
TGTGCCAGCAGGCCTACAGGGAGGGGGAATCAGCCCCAGCATTTT
CASRPTGRGNQPQHF
>NA|TRBD1|TRBJ2-1|TRBV12-3/TRBV12-4
TGTGCCAGCACCTTTGGACAGGGATCCTACAATGAGCAGTTCTTC
CASTFGQGSYNEQFF
>few|NA|TRBJ1-6|TRBV7-6
TGTGCCAGCAGCTTAGAAATTAGTCCAAATTCACCCCTCCACTTT
CASSLEISPNSPLHF
>NA|NA|TRBJ2-2|TRBV5-1
TGTGCCAGCAGCTCCTTCACCGGGGAGCTGTTTTTT
CASSSFTGELFF
>NA|NA|TRBJ1-1|TRBV5-1
TGCGCCAGCAGCATCCGGGGGGAGAACACTGAAGCTTTCTTT
CASSIRGENTEAFF
>few|NA|TRBJ1-4|TRBV20-1
TGCAGTGCTGGGCCTGTAGGAACTAATGAAAAACTGTTTTTT
CSAGPVGTNEKLFF
>NA|NA|TRBJ1-6|TRBV7-2
TGTGCCAGCAGCTTAAAGACGGGTTCACCCCTCCACTTT
CASSLKTGSPLHF
>NA|NA|TRBJ1-2|TRBV5-8
TGTGCCAGCAGCTTGGGGATGGAGAACTATGGCTACACCTTC
CASSLGMENYGYTF
>few|TRBD1|TRBJ1-2|TRBV18
TGTGCCAGCTCACCGTTAGGACAGGGCTCAGGGTATGGCTACACCTTC
CASSPLGQGSGYGYTF
>few|NA|TRBJ2-2|TRBV20-1
TGCAGTGCCCCCCCGCCCGGGTTAAACACCGGGGAGCTGTTTTTT
CSAPPPGLNTGELFF
>few|TRBD1|TRBJ2-5|TRBV10-3
TGTGCCATCAGTGCCGACAGGGGTGGGGAGACCCAGTACTTC
CAISADRGGETQYF
>NA|TRBD1|TRBJ1-5|TRBV12-3/TRBV12-4
TGTGTCAGCAGGTCGGACGCCGGGACAGGGTTCCAGCCCCAGCATTTT
CVSRSDAGTGFQPQHF
>NA|TRBD2|TRBJ2-1|TRBV6-2/TRBV6-3
TGTGCCAGCAGTTTGACCATAGCGGGGGGGAATGAGCAGTTCTTC
CASSLTIAGGNEQFF
>few|NA|TRBJ1-1|TRBV20-1
TGCAGTGCCGCCAGGAGATTCCCTGAAGCTTTCTTT
CSAARRFPEAFF
>NA|NA|TRBJ1-6|TRBV7-9
TGTGCCAGCAGCTACCCGACCCGTCTAGGTTGGAATTCACCCCTCCACTTT
CASSYPTRLGWNSPLHF
>few|NA|TRBJ2-2|TRBV5-6
TGTGCCAGCGGTGGGGCTTACACCGGGGAGCTGTTTTTT
CASGGAYTGELFF
>few|TRBD1|TRBJ1-5|TRBV10-3
TGTGCCACATCCGGACAGGAGGATCAGCCCCAGCATTTT
CATSGQEDQPQHF
>few|NA|TRBJ2-4|TRBV6-2/TRBV6-3
TGTGCCAGCAGTTACGGCCTTAAAAACATTCAGTACTTC
CASSYGLKNIQYF